This is a list of T cell receptor beta chains from one sample in a study of monozygotic twins with inflammatory bowel disease. TCRdb re-called the 5' RACE reads; every CDR3 protein appears as one record, without DNA. This sample's clone table lists approximately 400,000 distinct CDR3 sequences. Sequencing was done on a sample of blood. Receptors originate from a human donor with ulcerative colitis or Crohn's disease, or a healthy co-twin of an affected twin (not recorded which). Each CDR3 is given with its conserved first and last residue.

cdr3_aa: CASSLRRGGHQYF
j_call: TRBJ2-4
v_call: TRBV7-2

cdr3_aa: CASSSQGTKNIQYF
j_call: TRBJ2-4
v_call: TRBV11-2

cdr3_aa: CASSLGAGHVTDTQYF
j_call: TRBJ2-3
v_call: TRBV7-6

cdr3_aa: CASSLEGRLYQETQYF
j_call: TRBJ2-5
v_call: TRBV7-2

cdr3_aa: CASSYRDRGLNQPQHF
j_call: TRBJ1-5
v_call: TRBV7-9

cdr3_aa: CASSYSSVEGTDTQYF
j_call: TRBJ2-3
v_call: TRBV6-5

cdr3_aa: CSGDNTDTQYF
j_call: TRBJ2-3
v_call: TRBV20-1

cdr3_aa: CASSIRDTNQPQHF
j_call: TRBJ1-5
v_call: TRBV19

cdr3_aa: CASSSPSSYNSPLHF
j_call: TRBJ1-6
v_call: TRBV27

cdr3_aa: CASSARQGISYEQYF
j_call: TRBJ2-7
v_call: TRBV25-1